This entry lists 7 T cell receptor beta chains sequenced from one sample in a study of Graves' ophthalmopathy and Graves' hyperthyroidism. Using RNA transcripts, the TCR beta CDR3 regions were amplified. The library came from an HTBI-primed first-round RT-PCR and a second-round multiplex PCR. MiXCR, applied by TCRdb to the multiplex PCR reads, yields one record per CDR3 protein. The profile shows about 740,000 distinct CDR3 sequences, around 40% of them singletons. The specimen was peripheral blood. The receptors come from an adult man with Graves' ophthalmopathy.

The sample holds a few counts of this clonotype. J is TRBJ2-7 and V is TRBV6-6, with D perhaps assigned TRBD1 or TRBD2 (5 bases each). CDR3 length: 11 amino acids. V lost 6 bases and J 13 bases, leaving 16 bases between the germline ends. Germline assignment: CDR1 MNHNY and CDR2 SVGAGI (reference sequence). CDR3 amino acids: CASSPDFGAYF. Here the CDR3 DNA reads TGTGCCAGCAGCCCTGACTTCGGGGCATACTTC.

J is TRBJ2-5 and V is TRBV2, with 7 bases fitting TRBD1. Germline loops: CDR1 SNHLY, CDR2 FYNNEI. This CDR3 comprises 14 residues. Germline trimming cut 4 bases from V and 5 bases from J; bases unmatched to any gene: 7. Written as DNA, the CDR3 is TGTGCCAGCAGTGGTGACAGGGTAGTGGAGACCCAGTACTTC. Translating it yields CASSGDRVVETQYF. The whole variable domain, filled in from reference TRBV2 and TRBJ2-5, reads EPEVTQTPSHQVTQMGQEVILRCVPISNHLYFYWYRQILGQKVEFLVSFYNNEISEKSEIFDDQFSVERPDGSNFTLKIRSTKLEDSAMYFCASSGDRVVETQYFGPGTRLLVL.

As concerns this clonotype: This sequence may be a read error, since a much larger clone differs from it by one base. CDR3 in amino acids: CSVESGANTGELFF. CDR3 nucleotide sequence: TGCAGCGTTGAGTCGGGGGCGAACACCGGGGAGCTGTTTTTT. This chain links TRBV29-1 with TRBJ2-2, with D possibly being TRBD2 (6 bases). CDR3 length: 14 residues. Trimming took 3 bases from V and 0 from J, leaving 8 bases between them. The germline gives CDR1 SQVTM, CDR2 ANQGSEA.

Note on this clonotype: This may be a read error, as it is one base from a much larger clone. The chain combines TRBV2 with TRBJ2-2; 8 bases line up with TRBD1. J was trimmed by 6 bases and V by 8 bases; bases with no gene match: 5. Germline CDR1 is SNHLY and CDR2 is FYNNEI. There are 13 residues in the CDR3. The CDR3 is CASGPGQAGELFF. The CDR3 DNA is TGTGCCAGCGGACCGGGACAGGCCGGGGAGCTGTTTTTT. Full variable domain (rest looked up from reference TRBV2 and TRBJ2-2): EPEVTQTPSHQVTQMGQEVILRCVPISNHLYFYWYRQILGQKVEFLVSFYNNEISEKSEIFDDQFSVERPDGSNFTLKIRSTKLEDSAMYFCASGPGQAGELFFGEGSRLTVL.

The genes are TRBV20-1 and TRBJ1-5; unclear D gene. The V and J ends lost 0 bases and 2 bases respectively, with 8 bases between them. Germline CDR1 and CDR2: DFQATT and SNEGSKA (reference sequence). The length of the CDR3 is 14 residues. CDR3 DNA sequence: TGCAGTGCTAGAGAAGAGATAGGCAATCAGCCCCAGCATTTT. Translating gives CSAREEIGNQPQHF.

Of note for this clonotype: Since the CDR3 does not end with the conserved phenylalanine or tryptophan, this likely comes from a read error. No DNA is shown, since the ends of the CDR3 on it are uncertain; the CDR3 is the one TCRdb lists. This chain connects TRBV11-2 to TRBJ2-7. Germline V gene data show CDR1 as SGHAT and CDR2 as FQNNGV. The CDR3 region is 9 residues in length, termini included. This CDR3 reads CASSSTRDL.

This clonotype has only a few counts. The genes are TRBV19 and TRBJ2-7, with TRBD1 matching 7 bases. V lost 5 bases and J lost 3; bases outside the gene matches: 7. Per germline, CDR1 LNHDA and CDR2 SQIVND (reference sequence). The CDR3 loop spans 14 amino acids. The CDR3 is CASSPRTGVYEQYF. The CDR3 bases are TGTGCCAGTAGTCCGCGCACAGGGGTCTACGAGCAGTACTTC.